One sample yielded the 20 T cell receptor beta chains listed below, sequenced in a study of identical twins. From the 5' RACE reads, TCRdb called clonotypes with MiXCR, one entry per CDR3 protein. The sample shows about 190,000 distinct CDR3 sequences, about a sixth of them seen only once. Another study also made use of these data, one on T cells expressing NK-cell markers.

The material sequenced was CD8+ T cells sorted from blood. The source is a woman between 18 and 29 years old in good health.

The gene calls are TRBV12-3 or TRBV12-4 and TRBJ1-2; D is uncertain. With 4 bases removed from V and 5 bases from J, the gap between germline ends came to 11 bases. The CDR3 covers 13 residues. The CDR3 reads CASSSLPSYGYTF. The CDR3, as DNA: TGTGCCAGCAGTTCTCTCCCGTCATATGGCTACACCTTC.

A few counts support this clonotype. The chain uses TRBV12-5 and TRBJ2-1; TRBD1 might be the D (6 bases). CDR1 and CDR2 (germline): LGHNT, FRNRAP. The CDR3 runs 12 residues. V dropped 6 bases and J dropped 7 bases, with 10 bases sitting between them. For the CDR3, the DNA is TGTGCTAGTGGCCTCCAGGGGAATGAGCAGTTCTTC. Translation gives CASGLQGNEQFF.

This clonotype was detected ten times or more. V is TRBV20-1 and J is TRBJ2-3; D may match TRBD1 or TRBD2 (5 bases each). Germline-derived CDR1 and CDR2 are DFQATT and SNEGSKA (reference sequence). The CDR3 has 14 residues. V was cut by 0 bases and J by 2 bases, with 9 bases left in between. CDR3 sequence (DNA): TGCAGTGCTAGAGATGGGGGAGTCACAGATACGCAGTATTTT. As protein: CSARDGGVTDTQYF.

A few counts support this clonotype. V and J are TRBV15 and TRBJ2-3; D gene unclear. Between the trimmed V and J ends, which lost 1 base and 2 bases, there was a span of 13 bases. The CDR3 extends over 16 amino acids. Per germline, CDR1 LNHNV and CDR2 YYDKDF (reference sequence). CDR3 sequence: CATSRVALTFTDTQYF. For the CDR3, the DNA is TGTGCCACCAGCAGAGTGGCCCTGACCTTCACAGATACGCAGTATTTT. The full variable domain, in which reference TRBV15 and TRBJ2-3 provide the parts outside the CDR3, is DAMVIQNPRYQVTQFGKPVTLSCSQTLNHNVMYWYQQKSSQAPKLLFHYYDKDFNNEADTPDNFQSRRPNTSFCFLDIRSPGLGDTAMYLCATSRVALTFTDTQYFGPGTRLTVL.

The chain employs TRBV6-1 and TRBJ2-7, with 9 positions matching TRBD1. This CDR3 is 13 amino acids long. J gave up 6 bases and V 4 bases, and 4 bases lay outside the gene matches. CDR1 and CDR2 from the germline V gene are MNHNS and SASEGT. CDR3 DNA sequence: TGTGCCAGCAGTGGGACAGGGGTGAGCGAGCAGTACTTC. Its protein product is CASSGTGVSEQYF.

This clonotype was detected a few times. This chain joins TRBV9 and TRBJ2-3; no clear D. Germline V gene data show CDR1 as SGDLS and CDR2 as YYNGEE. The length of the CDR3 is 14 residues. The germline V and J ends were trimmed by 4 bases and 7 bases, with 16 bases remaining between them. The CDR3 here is CASSPPGGPNTQYF. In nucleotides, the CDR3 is TGTGCCAGCAGCCCGCCCGGTGGGCCCAATACGCAGTATTTT.

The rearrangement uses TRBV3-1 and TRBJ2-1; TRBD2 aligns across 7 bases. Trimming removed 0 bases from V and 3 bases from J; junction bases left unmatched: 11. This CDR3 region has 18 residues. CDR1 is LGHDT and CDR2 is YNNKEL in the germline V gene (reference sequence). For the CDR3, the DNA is TGTGCCAGCAGCCAAGATCCGGGCGCGGGAGTTGACTACAATGAGCAGTTCTTC. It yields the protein CASSQDPGAGVDYNEQFF.

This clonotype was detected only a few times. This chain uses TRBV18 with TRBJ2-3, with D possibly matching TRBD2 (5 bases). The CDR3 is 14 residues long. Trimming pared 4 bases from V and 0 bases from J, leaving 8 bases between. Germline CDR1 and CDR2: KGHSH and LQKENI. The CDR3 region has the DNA TGTGCCAGCTCACGGGAGACTAGCACAGATACGCAGTATTTT. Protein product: CASSRETSTDTQYF.

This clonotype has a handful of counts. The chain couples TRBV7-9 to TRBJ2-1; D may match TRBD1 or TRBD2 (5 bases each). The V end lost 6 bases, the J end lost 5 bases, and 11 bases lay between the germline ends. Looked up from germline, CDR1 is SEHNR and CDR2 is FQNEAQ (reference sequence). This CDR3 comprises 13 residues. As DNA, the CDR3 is TGTGCCAGCAGTCTGCTGGGGGACAATGAGCAGTTCTTC. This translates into CASSLLGDNEQFF.

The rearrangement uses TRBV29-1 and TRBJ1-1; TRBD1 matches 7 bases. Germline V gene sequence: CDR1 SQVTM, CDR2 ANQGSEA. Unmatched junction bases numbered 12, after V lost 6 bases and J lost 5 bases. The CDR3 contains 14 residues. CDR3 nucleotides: TGCAGCGTCCCATTTAGGGGGCGGGGGACTGAAGCTTTCTTT. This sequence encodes CSVPFRGRGTEAFF.

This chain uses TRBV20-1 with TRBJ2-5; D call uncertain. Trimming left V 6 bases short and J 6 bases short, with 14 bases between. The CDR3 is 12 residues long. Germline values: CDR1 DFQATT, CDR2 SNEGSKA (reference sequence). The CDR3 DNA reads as TGCAGTGCGGTCCCGGACCTTCAGACCCAGTACTTC. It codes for CSAVPDLQTQYF.

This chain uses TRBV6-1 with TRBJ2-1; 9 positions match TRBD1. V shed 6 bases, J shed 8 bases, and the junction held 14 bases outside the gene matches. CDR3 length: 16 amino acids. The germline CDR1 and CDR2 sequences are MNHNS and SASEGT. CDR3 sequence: CASRGAYRGRGDEQFF. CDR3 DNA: TGTGCCAGCAGAGGGGCCTACAGGGGGCGCGGGGATGAGCAGTTCTTC.

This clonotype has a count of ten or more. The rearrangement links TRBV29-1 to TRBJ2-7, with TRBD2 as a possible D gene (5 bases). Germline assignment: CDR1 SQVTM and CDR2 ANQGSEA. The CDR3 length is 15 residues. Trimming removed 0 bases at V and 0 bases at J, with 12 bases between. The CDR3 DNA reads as TGCAGCGTTGAAGATCCGGGGATAGGCTCCTACGAGCAGTACTTC. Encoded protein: CSVEDPGIGSYEQYF.

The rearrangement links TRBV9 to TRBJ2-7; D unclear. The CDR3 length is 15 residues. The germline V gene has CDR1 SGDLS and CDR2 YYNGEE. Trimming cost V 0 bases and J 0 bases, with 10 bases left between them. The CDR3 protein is CASSVGDHPSYEQYF. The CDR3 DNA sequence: TGTGCCAGCAGCGTAGGGGATCACCCCTCCTACGAGCAGTACTTC.

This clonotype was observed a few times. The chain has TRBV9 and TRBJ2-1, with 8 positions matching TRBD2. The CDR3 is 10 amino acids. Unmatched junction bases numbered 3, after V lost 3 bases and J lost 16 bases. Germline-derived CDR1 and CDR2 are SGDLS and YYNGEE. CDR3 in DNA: TGTGCCAGCAGCGGGACTAGCATTTTCTTC. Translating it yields CASSGTSIFF. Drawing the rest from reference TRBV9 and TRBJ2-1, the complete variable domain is DSGVTQTPKHLITATGQRVTLRCSPRSGDLSVYWYQQSLDQGLQFLIQYYNGEERAKGNILERFSAQQFPDLHSELNLSSLELGDSALYFCASSGTSIFFGPGTRLTVL.

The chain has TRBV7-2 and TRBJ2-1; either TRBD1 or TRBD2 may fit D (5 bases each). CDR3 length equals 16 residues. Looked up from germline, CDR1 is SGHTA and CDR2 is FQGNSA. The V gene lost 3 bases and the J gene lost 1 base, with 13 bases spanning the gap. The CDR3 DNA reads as TGTGCCAGCAGCTTTACCGGGGCCTGGTCCTACAATGAGCAGTTCTTC. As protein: CASSFTGAWSYNEQFF.

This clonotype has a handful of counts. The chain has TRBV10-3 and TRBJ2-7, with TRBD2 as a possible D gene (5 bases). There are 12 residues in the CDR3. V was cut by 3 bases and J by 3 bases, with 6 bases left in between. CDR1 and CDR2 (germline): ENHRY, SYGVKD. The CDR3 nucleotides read TGTGCCATCAGTGAAGACTACTACGAGCAGTACTTC. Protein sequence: CAISEDYYEQYF.

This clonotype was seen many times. CDR3 residues: CASSLTGTATEAFF. CDR3 nucleotide sequence: TGCGCCAGCAGCCTTACCGGGACAGCCACTGAAGCTTTCTTT. The V and J genes are TRBV5-1 and TRBJ1-1; TRBD1 aligns across 7 bases. CDR1 and CDR2 from the germline V gene are SGHRS and YFSETQ. The V gene end was trimmed by 4 bases and the J gene end by 4 bases; junction bases not matched to a gene: 7. The CDR3 has 14 residues.

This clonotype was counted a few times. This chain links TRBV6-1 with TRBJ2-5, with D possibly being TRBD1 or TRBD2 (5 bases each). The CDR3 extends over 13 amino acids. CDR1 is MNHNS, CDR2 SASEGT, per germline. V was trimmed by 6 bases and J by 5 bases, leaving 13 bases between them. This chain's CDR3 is CASSLDRGETQYF. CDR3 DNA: TGTGCCAGCAGCCTCGACAGAGGGGAGACCCAGTACTTC.

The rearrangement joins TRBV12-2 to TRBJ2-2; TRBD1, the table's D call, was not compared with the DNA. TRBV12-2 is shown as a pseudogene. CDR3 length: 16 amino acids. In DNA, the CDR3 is TGTGCAAGTCGCTTAGATATACAGGGGAGGAACGGGGAGCTGTTTTTT. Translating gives CASRLDIQGRNGELFF.